These 28 T cell receptor beta chains were sequenced from one sample in a study of regulatory T cells in long-lasting Graves disease. Arm-PCR with iRepertoire HTBI primers amplified the CDR3 regions for these TCR beta libraries. TCRdb reprocessed the multiplex PCR reads via MiXCR and lists one record per CDR3 protein. The sample includes under 450,000 distinct CDR3 sequences, around 24% of them seen just once. This sample's time point: persistent/refractory GD, antithyroid drugs over 5 years with positive TRAb. Isolated PBMC RNA provided the starting material for the TCR library. The input for sequencing was peripheral blood mononuclear cells (PBMCs), taken when the disease was refractory, from a patient treated with antithyroid drugs. These receptors were taken from a female donor with Graves disease.

This clonotype occurred many times. The chain has TRBV6-2 or TRBV6-3 and TRBJ1-1, with 10 positions matching TRBD1. After removal of 10 bases from V and 1 base from J, the junction contained 18 bases not matched to a gene. CDR1 is MNHEY, CDR2 SVGEGT, per germline. The CDR3 extends over 18 amino acids. The CDR3 DNA reads as TGTGCCACAATGCGAAACGGACAGGGGGGGACTCCGAACACTGAAGCTTTCTTT. Translated, it gives CATMRNGQGGTPNTEAFF.

The rearrangement links TRBV29-1 to TRBJ2-7; D tentatively fits TRBD1 or TRBD2 (5 bases each). V was shortened by 1 base and J by 2 bases, with 15 bases between the two germline ends. The CDR3 totals 15 residues. The V gene's germline CDR1 is SQVTM and CDR2 ANQGSEA. The CDR3 protein is CSVEGVAGRTYEQYF. The CDR3 nucleotides read TGCAGCGTTGAAGGAGTCGCAGGGAGAACCTACGAGCAGTACTTC.

The rearrangement uses TRBV2 and TRBJ2-1, with TRBD2 matching 11 bases. The CDR3 covers 15 residues. V dropped 10 bases and J dropped 7; count of bases not matched to a gene: 12. Per the germline V gene, CDR1 is SNHLY and CDR2 is FYNNEI. CDR3 amino acids: CATFGLAGRLNEQFF. CDR3 DNA: TGTGCCACTTTCGGACTAGCGGGCCGCCTTAATGAGCAGTTCTTC.

In this sample, this clonotype turned up many times. The chain couples TRBV29-1 to TRBJ2-7; 9 bases align to TRBD1. The germline gives CDR1 SQVTM, CDR2 ANQGSEA. V shed 3 bases, J shed 3 bases, and the junction held 6 bases outside the gene matches. CDR3 size: 14 residues. As DNA, the CDR3 is TGCAGCGTTGAGGGGGGGACAGGGAGCTACGAGCAGTACTTC. Its protein is CSVEGGTGSYEQYF.

Concerning this clonotype: This clone may be a read error of a much larger clone one base away. The chain employs TRBV3-1 and TRBJ1-5, with TRBD1 matching 8 bases. The CDR3 runs 16 residues. The germline V gene has CDR1 LGHDT and CDR2 YNNKEL (reference sequence). The CDR3: CASSQGQGYSNQPPHF. CDR3 nucleotide sequence: TGTGCCAGCAGCCAAGGACAGGGGTATAGCAATCAGCCCCCGCATTTT.

In this sample, this clonotype turned up a few times. V usage is TRBV19 and J usage is TRBJ2-7, with 7 bases that match TRBD1. CDR3 length: 15 residues. With 3 bases clipped from V and 6 bases from J, the junction kept 11 bases outside the gene matches. Germline-derived CDR1 and CDR2 are LNHDA and SQIVND (reference sequence). CDR3 coding DNA: TGTGCCAGTAGTATCCAGCTAGGGGGCCTCGGCGAGCAGTACTTC. Translating gives CASSIQLGGLGEQYF.

This clonotype was recorded many times. The V gene is TRBV2, the J gene TRBJ1-2; maybe TRBD1 (5 bases). Germline V gives CDR1 SNHLY, CDR2 FYNNEI. The V end lost 2 bases, the J end lost 4 bases, and 8 bases lay between the germline ends. The CDR3 has 13 residues. The CDR3 loop is CASSEQGGYGYTF. In nucleotides, the CDR3 is TGTGCCAGCAGTGAACAGGGTGGCTATGGCTACACCTTC.

Many counts were recorded for this clonotype. Here the CDR3 reads CASSLSPGDTEAFF. CDR3 DNA: TGTGCCAGCAGTTTGTCTCCGGGGGACACTGAAGCTTTCTTT. This chain joins TRBV28 and TRBJ1-1, with D possibly being TRBD1 (5 bases). The germline gives CDR1 MDHEN, CDR2 SYDVKM. The CDR3 sequence is 14 residues long. V lost 3 bases to trimming and J lost 3 bases, with 11 bases between them.

This chain uses TRBV6-5 with TRBJ1-1, with a possible D match to TRBD1 (5 bases). V was shortened by 2 bases and J by 4 bases, with 23 bases between the two germline ends. CDR3 size: 18 residues. Germline CDR1 reads MNHEY; CDR2 reads SVGAGI. The CDR3: CASSYQPPDSFSGTEAFF. DNA for the CDR3: TGTGCCAGCAGTTACCAGCCCCCTGACAGCTTTTCAGGCACTGAAGCTTTCTTT.

At least ten counts were recorded for this clonotype. The rearrangement joins TRBV6-5 to TRBJ1-2; no definite D call. From germline, CDR1 is MNHEY and CDR2 SVGAGI. V shed 2 bases and J shed 2 bases, with 6 bases lying between them. The CDR3 is 13 amino acids. CDR3 region: CASSYNLNYGYTF. The CDR3 bases are TGTGCCAGCAGTTACAACCTCAACTATGGCTACACCTTC.

This clonotype appeared many times. The J gene is TRBJ1-1, the V gene TRBV28, with no clear D. The CDR3 consists of 13 residues. The V end was cut by 6 bases, the J end by 1 base, with 9 bases between. Germline CDR1 and CDR2: MDHEN and SYDVKM. The CDR3 region is CASSRTGNTEAFF. In DNA form, the CDR3 reads TGTGCCAGCAGCCGGACGGGGAACACTGAAGCTTTCTTT.

This rearrangement joins TRBV7-3 to TRBJ2-3, with D tentatively TRBD2 (6 bases). V was trimmed by 5 bases and J by 4 bases, leaving 13 bases between them. Germline V CDR1 and CDR2: SGHTA, FQGTGA. This CDR3 is built from 14 residues. The CDR3 region is CASSPNLAPDTQYF. CDR3 bases: TGTGCCAGCAGCCCTAATCTAGCGCCAGATACGCAGTATTTT.

This clonotype was counted a few times. This rearrangement joins TRBV28 to TRBJ2-3; a possible D gene is TRBD2 (6 bases). Trimming stripped 1 base from V and 1 base from J, with 9 bases between. There are 15 residues in the CDR3. The V gene's germline CDR1 is MDHEN and CDR2 SYDVKM. CDR3 sequence (DNA): TGTGCCAGCAGTTTATCGGGAGAGGGCACAGATACGCAGTATTTT. Translating gives CASSLSGEGTDTQYF.

This clonotype was recorded once. The DNA of the CDR3 is TGTGCTAGCGGCCCGGGGTCGGAGACCCAGTACTTC. This translates into CASGPGSETQYF. The chain combines TRBV7-7 with TRBJ2-5; perhaps TRBD2 as D (6 bases). Germline V gene data show CDR1 as SSHAT and CDR2 as FNYEAQ (reference sequence). The CDR3 spans 12 residues.

This clonotype was seen repeatedly, ten times or more. V and J are TRBV7-8 and TRBJ2-2; either TRBD1 or TRBD2 may supply D (5 bases each). This CDR3 region has 15 residues. V gave up 2 bases and J gave up 3 bases, with 10 bases separating them. Germline CDR1 is SGHVS and CDR2 is FQNEAQ. The CDR3 is CASSLTGTYTGELFF. CDR3 nucleotides: TGTGCCAGCAGCTTAACCGGGACCTACACCGGGGAGCTGTTTTTT.

J is TRBJ2-2 and V is TRBV20-1; the D is unclear. The V end lost 1 base, the J end lost 0 bases, and 3 bases lay between the germline ends. Per the germline V gene, CDR1 is DFQATT and CDR2 is SNEGSKA (reference sequence). The CDR3 extends over 13 amino acids. The CDR3 region has the DNA TGCAGTGCTAGAGTCCCGAACACCGGGGAGCTGTTTTTT. Translated, it gives CSARVPNTGELFF.

This clonotype was detected many times. The J gene is TRBJ2-5, the V gene TRBV7-3; TRBD2 is a possible D gene (5 bases). Trimming removed 5 bases at V and 7 bases at J, with 17 bases between. Germline-derived CDR1 and CDR2 are SGHTA and FQGTGA. The CDR3 runs 14 residues. The CDR3 nucleotides read TGTGCCAGCAGCGAGTCGGGAAGTTCAGGGACCCAGTACTTC. It yields the protein CASSESGSSGTQYF.

The table lists this clonotype with a few counts. The chain joins TRBV5-1 to TRBJ2-1, with D unresolved. The CDR3 contains 15 residues. The ends were cut back, 0 bases at V and 1 base at J, with 8 bases in the middle. Germline CDR1 is SGHRS and CDR2 is YFSETQ. The DNA for the CDR3 is TGCGCCAGCAGCTTGGCCGAGGTTTCCTACAATGAGCAGTTCTTC. It translates to CASSLAEVSYNEQFF. The complete variable domain, with remaining parts taken from reference TRBV5-1 and TRBJ2-1, reads KAGVTQTPRYLIKTRGQQVTLSCSPISGHRSVSWYQQTPGQGLQFLFEYFSETQRNKGNFPGRFSGRQFSNSRSEMNVSTLELGDSALYLCASSLAEVSYNEQFFGPGTRLTVL.

This clonotype was observed many times. The gene calls are TRBV5-1 and TRBJ1-2; D unclear. The V end lost 4 bases, the J end lost 7 bases, and 20 bases lay between the germline ends. The CDR3 is 15 amino acids. In germline, CDR1 is SGHRS, CDR2 YFSETQ. The CDR3 sequence is CASSTLDPGRAGYTF. The CDR3 DNA is TGCGCCAGCAGCACCTTGGACCCGGGAAGGGCTGGCTACACCTTC.

This clonotype has more than one count but fewer than ten. The chain joins TRBV18 to TRBJ2-4; 8 bases are a match to TRBD1. Per the germline V gene, CDR1 is KGHSH and CDR2 is LQKENI. This CDR3 comprises 17 residues. Trimming removed 1 base from V and 3 bases from J; junction bases left unmatched: 8. CDR3 nucleotides: TGTGCCAGCTCACCACTGCCGGACAGGGAAAACAAAAACATTCAGTACTTC. This encodes CASSPLPDRENKNIQYF. The full variable domain, completed using reference TRBV18 and TRBJ2-4, is NAGVMQNPRHLVRRRGQEARLRCSPMKGHSHVYWYRQLPEEGLKFMVYLQKENIIDESGMPKERFSAEFPKEGPSILRIQQVVRGDSAAYFCASSPLPDRENKNIQYFGAGTRLSVL.

The V gene is TRBV29-1, the J gene TRBJ2-2, with TRBD2 identical over 7 bases. The V gene's germline CDR1 is SQVTM and CDR2 ANQGSEA. Trimming took 5 bases from V and 1 from J; bases not matched to a gene: 4. The CDR3 has 14 amino acids. In DNA, the CDR3 is TGCAGCGTTAGGCCTAGCGGGAACACCGGGGAGCTGTTTTTT. The encoded protein is CSVRPSGNTGELFF.

This clonotype was seen repeatedly, ten times or more. The gene calls are TRBV12-3 or TRBV12-4 and TRBJ2-5; 15 bases map to TRBD2. This CDR3 has 17 amino acids. V was clipped by 6 bases and J by 5 bases; unmatched bases: 10. CDR3 bases: TGTGCCAGCAGGGGACTAGCGGGAGGTTACAGCGCGGAGACCCAGTACTTC. Translated: CASRGLAGGYSAETQYF.

J is TRBJ1-5 and V is TRBV19; 8 nucleotides match TRBD1. J was trimmed by 2 bases and V by 3 bases; bases with no gene match: 3. The CDR3 extends over 15 amino acids. Germline-derived CDR1 and CDR2 are LNHDA and SQIVND (reference sequence). The chain's CDR3 is CASSMQDRGNQPQHF. The CDR3 DNA is TGTGCCAGTAGTATGCAGGACAGGGGCAATCAGCCCCAGCATTTT.

This clonotype occurred a few times. This chain links TRBV13 with TRBJ1-3; a weak D match, TRBD1 (5 bases). The CDR3 sequence is 13 residues long. V lost 8 bases and J 0 bases, leaving 8 bases between the germline ends. Germline-derived CDR1 and CDR2 are PRHDT and FYEKMQ (reference sequence). CDR3 loop: CASGQGSGNTIYF. The CDR3 region has the DNA TGTGCCAGCGGCCAGGGCTCTGGAAACACCATATATTTT.

This clonotype appeared many times. J is TRBJ1-5 and V is TRBV28; the D is unclear. Germline CDR1 is MDHEN and CDR2 is SYDVKM. The CDR3 length is 14 residues. Trimming removed 2 bases from V and 6 bases from J, with 11 bases in between. CDR3 loop: CASSLTDFGQPQHF. DNA of the CDR3: TGTGCCAGCAGTTTAACGGACTTCGGTCAGCCCCAGCATTTT.

This clonotype was picked up many times. CDR3 nucleotides: TGTGCCAGCAGCAAGCAGACAAACCAAGAGACCCAGTACTTC. It encodes CASSKQTNQETQYF. The genes are TRBV9 and TRBJ2-5, with D unresolved. The V end was cut by 4 bases, the J end by 0 bases, with 10 bases between. The CDR3 runs to 14 residues. CDR1 and CDR2 from the germline V gene are SGDLS and YYNGEE.

The chain links TRBV29-1 to TRBJ1-1; 7 nucleotides line up with TRBD1. Per germline, CDR1 SQVTM and CDR2 ANQGSEA. The CDR3 runs 13 residues. With 7 bases clipped from V and 7 bases from J, the junction kept 12 bases outside the gene matches. The CDR3 DNA reads as TGCAGCGCCCTTGGGTCAGGGGGTTATGAAGCTTTCTTT. Its protein is CSALGSGGYEAFF.

This clonotype was observed many times. The CDR3 region is CASRTLLRDRGRKTQYF. The CDR3 DNA sequence: TGTGCCAGCAGAACCCTCCTTCGGGACAGGGGGCGAAAGACCCAGTACTTC. The rearrangement uses TRBV27 and TRBJ2-5; 12 positions agree with TRBD1. The V and J ends lost 6 bases and 6 bases, in that order; junction bases with no gene match: 14. The CDR3 is 17 amino acids. CDR1 is MNHEY, CDR2 SMNVEV, per germline (reference sequence).